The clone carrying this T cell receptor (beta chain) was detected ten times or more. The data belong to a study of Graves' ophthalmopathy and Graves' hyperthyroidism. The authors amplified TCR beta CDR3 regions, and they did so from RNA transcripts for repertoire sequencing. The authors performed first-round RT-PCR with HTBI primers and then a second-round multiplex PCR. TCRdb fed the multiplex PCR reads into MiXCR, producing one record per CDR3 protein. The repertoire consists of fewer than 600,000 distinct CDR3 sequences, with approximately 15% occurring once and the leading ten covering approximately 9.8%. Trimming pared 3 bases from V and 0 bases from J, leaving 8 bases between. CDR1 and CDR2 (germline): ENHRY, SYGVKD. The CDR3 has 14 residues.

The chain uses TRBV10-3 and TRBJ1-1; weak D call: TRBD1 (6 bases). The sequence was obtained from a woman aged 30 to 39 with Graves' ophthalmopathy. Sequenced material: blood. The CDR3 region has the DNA TGTGCCATCAGTGACAGGGGTCTGAACACTGAAGCTTTCTTT. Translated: CAISDRGLNTEAFF.